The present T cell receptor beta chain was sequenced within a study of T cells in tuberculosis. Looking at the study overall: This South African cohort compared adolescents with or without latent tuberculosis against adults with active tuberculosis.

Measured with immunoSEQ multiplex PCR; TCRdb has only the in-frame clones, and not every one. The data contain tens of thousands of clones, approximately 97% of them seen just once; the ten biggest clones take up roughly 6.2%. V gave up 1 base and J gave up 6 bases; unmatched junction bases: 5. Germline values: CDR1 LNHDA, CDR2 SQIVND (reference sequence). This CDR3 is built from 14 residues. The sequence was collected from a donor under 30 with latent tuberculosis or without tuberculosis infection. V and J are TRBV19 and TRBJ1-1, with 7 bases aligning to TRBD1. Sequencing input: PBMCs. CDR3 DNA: TGTGCCAGTAGTATAGTACAGGGGAGAGCTGAAGCTTTCTTT. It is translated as CASSIVQGRAEAFF.